This is a list of T cell receptor beta chains from one sample in a study of cytomegalovirus exposure and HLA in healthy donors. Clones were sequenced by immunoSEQ multiplex PCR, and TCRdb holds only the in-frame ones, with some missing. The sample shows 150,000 or so clones, 86% of them seen only once. The specimen was PBMCs. The origin of the receptors is a man aged 18 to 29 in good health and CMV-seropositive. Each CDR3 is given with its conserved first and last residue. A D gene is named only where the DNA matches it firmly. Expanded clones are given a class, and other clones once, few, many or no size at all.

j_gene | v_gene | d_gene | abundance | CDR3aa | CDR3nt
TRBJ2-6 | TRBV11-2 | TRBD1 | - | CASSLGTGRRVSGANVLTF | TGTGCCAGCAGCTTAGGGACAGGGAGACGAGTCTCTGGGGCCAACGTCCTGACTTTC
TRBJ1-1 | TRBV5-8 | - | - | CASSFGTTGGAFF | TGTGCCAGCAGCTTTGGGACCACCGGGGGAGCTTTCTTT
TRBJ2-1 | TRBV9 | TRBD1 | - | CASSPRDRAANEQFF | TGTGCCAGCAGCCCCCGGGACAGGGCCGCCAATGAGCAGTTCTTC
TRBJ2-1 | TRBV14 | - | - | CASSQVTRVQFF | TGTGCCAGCAGCCAAGTTACCAGGGTGCAGTTCTTC
TRBJ2-5 | TRBV6-1 | - | - | CAALSSGEKRETQYF | TGTGCCGCCCTTTCCTCGGGGGAGAAACGAGAGACCCAGTACTTC
TRBJ2-3 | TRBV9 | TRBD2 | - | CASSVEAGGDLDTQYF | TGTGCCAGCAGCGTAGAAGCGGGAGGGGACCTAGATACGCAGTATTTT
TRBJ2-7 | TRBV11-1 | - | few | CASSLEPGNDEQYF | TGTGCCAGCAGCTTAGAGCCAGGGAATGACGAGCAGTACTTC
TRBJ2-1 | TRBV10-3 | TRBD1 | - | CAITGQGSYNEQFF | TGTGCCATCACCGGACAGGGTAGCTACAATGAGCAGTTCTTC
TRBJ2-2 | TRBV5-1 | - | - | CATTIGGSGGELFF | TGCGCCACCACCATCGGGGGAAGCGGCGGGGAGCTGTTTTTT
TRBJ1-2 | TRBV4-1 | - | - | CASSPGDYGYTF | TGCGCCAGCAGCCCAGGGGACTATGGCTACACCTTC
TRBJ1-2 | TRBV5-6 | TRBD1 | many | CASSLEGAYGYTF | TGTGCCAGCAGCTTGGAGGGGGCCTATGGCTACACCTTC
TRBJ1-1 | TRBV19 | - | - | CASSSNRATEAFF | TGTGCCAGTAGTAGCAACAGGGCCACTGAAGCTTTCTTT
TRBJ1-2 | TRBV4-3 | - | - | CASSHFPYWGYTF | TGCGCCAGCAGCCACTTCCCCTACTGGGGCTACACCTTC
TRBJ2-3 | TRBV7-3 | TRBD2 | - | CASSPLKARGATDTQYF | TGTGCCAGCAGCCCCCTAAAAGCGCGGGGGGCCACAGATACGCAGTATTTT
TRBJ1-2 | TRBV5-5 | TRBD1 | once | CASSSRDSHYGYTF | TGTGCCAGCAGCTCCCGGGACAGCCACTATGGCTACACCTTC
TRBJ1-4 | TRBV5-6 | - | - | CASSLRGQPNEKLFF | TGTGCCAGCAGCTTGCGCGGACAGCCTAATGAAAAACTGTTTTTT
TRBJ2-7 | TRBV4-1 | TRBD2 | - | CASSQGLGTGEQYF | TGCGCCAGCAGCCAGGGACTAGGAACGGGCGAGCAGTACTTC
TRBJ1-1 | TRBV5-6 | TRBD1 | - | CASSLDRGSGNTEAFF | TGTGCCAGCAGCCTCGACAGGGGAAGCGGGAACACTGAAGCTTTCTTT
TRBJ2-1 | TRBV2 | TRBD2 | - | CASLTHASGGSSYNEQFF | TGTGCCAGTCTCACGCATGCTAGCGGGGGTAGCTCCTACAATGAGCAGTTCTTC
TRBJ1-1 | TRBV10-3 | TRBD1 | - | CAIRGQGANTEAFF | TGTGCCATCAGGGGACAGGGGGCGAACACTGAAGCTTTCTTT
TRBJ1-2 | TRBV4-3 | - | - | CASSQQIAGGARYGYTF | TGCGCCAGCAGCCAGCAGATAGCGGGGGGCGCCCGTTATGGCTACACCTTC
TRBJ2-5 | TRBV11-2 | - | - | CASSLASLFQETQYF | TGTGCCAGCAGCTTAGCTTCGTTGTTCCAAGAGACCCAGTACTTC
TRBJ1-5 | TRBV6-5 | TRBD1 | - | CASSSQGVSNQPQHF | TGTGCCAGCAGTTCACAGGGGGTGAGCAATCAGCCCCAGCATTTT
TRBJ1-2 | TRBV6-1 | TRBD1 | - | CASSLTGLNYGYTF | TGTGCCAGCAGCCTGACAGGGTTAAACTATGGCTACACCTTC
TRBJ1-4 | TRBV5-1 | - | - | CASSPRSANEKLFF | TGCGCCAGCAGCCCCCGTTCGGCTAATGAAAAACTGTTTTTT
TRBJ1-1 | TRBV9 | - | - | CASSVDGGMNTEAFF | TGTGCCAGCAGCGTAGATGGCGGCATGAACACTGAAGCTTTCTTT
TRBJ1-1 | TRBV19 | TRBD1 | once | CASSRTGSAPEAFF | TGTGCCAGTAGTAGGACAGGGTCTGCCCCTGAAGCTTTCTTT
TRBJ1-2 | TRBV5-1 | TRBD1 | - | CASSLTGAGDSNYGYTF | TGCGCCAGCAGCTTGACAGGGGCGGGCGATTCCAACTATGGCTACACCTTC
TRBJ2-3 | TRBV15 | - | - | CATSQAGGQGTDTQYF | TGTGCCACCAGCCAGGCCGGGGGGCAAGGGACAGATACGCAGTATTTT
TRBJ1-5 | TRBV2 | TRBD1 | - | CASRALAGQGRHQPQHF | TGTGCCAGCAGGGCCCTAGCGGGACAGGGGCGGCATCAGCCCCAGCATTTT
TRBJ2-7 | TRBV5-1 | TRBD2 | - | CASSARLAGGLSYEQYF | TGCGCCAGCAGCGCCCGACTAGCGGGAGGTCTCTCCTACGAGCAGTACTTC
TRBJ1-4 | TRBV18 | - | - | CASSPIGRVNEKLFF | TGTGCCAGCTCACCAATCGGCAGGGTTAATGAAAAACTGTTTTTT
TRBJ1-1 | TRBV30 | - | few | CAWGGGRGAEAFF | TGTGCCTGGGGAGGCGGCAGGGGCGCTGAAGCTTTCTTT
TRBJ2-3 | TRBV12-5 | TRBD1 | - | CASGLQGVTDTQYF | TGTGCTAGTGGTTTACAGGGGGTCACAGATACGCAGTATTTT
TRBJ2-5 | TRBV2 | - | - | CASSEAGKETQYF | TGTGCCAGCAGTGAGGCGGGGAAAGAGACCCAGTACTTC
TRBJ1-1 | TRBV19 | - | - | CASSIDGEDIEAFF | TGTGCCAGTAGTATTGACGGTGAGGACATTGAAGCTTTCTTT
TRBJ2-3 | TRBV10-3 | - | - | CAISTKADKFTDTQYF | TGTGCCATCAGTACCAAAGCGGATAAATTTACAGATACGCAGTATTTT
TRBJ2-3 | TRBV30 | - | - | CAWSVSGTDTQYF | TGTGCCTGGAGTGTCTCGGGCACAGATACGCAGTATTTT
TRBJ2-7 | TRBV5-1 | TRBD1 | - | CASSLAPGQGYEQYF | TGCGCCAGCAGCTTGGCGCCGGGACAGGGCTACGAGCAGTACTTC
TRBJ1-1 | TRBV6-5 | TRBD1 | few | CASSPWTGAFF | TGTGCCAGCAGTCCCTGGACAGGAGCTTTCTTT
TRBJ2-7 | TRBV30 | - | - | CAWSRELGLEQYF | TGTGCTTGGAGCCGGGAATTAGGGCTCGAGCAGTACTTC